These 30 T cell receptor beta chains share one sample of origin, sequenced in a study of shared clonotypes between healthy human individuals. TCRdb's copy holds only in-frame clones and misses some; the assay was immunoSEQ multiplex PCR. The table lists about 2.5 million clones, approximately 90% of them singletons, with more than 0.35% in the top ten. Material: naive CD4+ T cells from PBMCs. The subset: CD45RA+ positively selected. Source of these receptors: a man younger than 35 in good health. Some clones in this sample may be carry-over from other donors' samples.

This chain uses TRBV4-2 with TRBJ2-2; possibly TRBD1 or TRBD2 for D (6 bases each). Trimming removed 2 bases from V and 6 bases from J, with 16 bases in between. Looked up from germline, CDR1 is LGHNA and CDR2 is YNFKEQ. This CDR3 has 16 amino acids. CDR3 protein: CASSQMGGPVSGELFF. The CDR3 nucleotides are TGTGCCAGCAGCCAAATGGGGGGCCCCGTTTCCGGGGAGCTGTTTTTT.

The rearrangement links TRBV7-3 to TRBJ1-1; unclear D gene. The CDR3 consists of 13 residues. From germline, CDR1 is SGHTA and CDR2 FQGTGA. Trimming stripped 4 bases from V and 1 base from J, with 7 bases between. CDR3 DNA sequence: TGTGCCAGCAGCTGGACCGCGAACACTGAAGCTTTCTTT. Amino acid sequence: CASSWTANTEAFF.

J is TRBJ2-1 and V is TRBV5-1, with 9 bases identical to TRBD1. Germline CDR1 reads SGHRS; CDR2 reads YFSETQ. The CDR3 spans 15 residues. The J segment lost 2 bases and the V segment lost 4 bases, leaving 4 bases of the junction unmatched. As DNA, the CDR3 is TGCGCCAGCAGCACCGGGACAGGGACCTACAATGAGCAGTTCTTC. Translating gives CASSTGTGTYNEQFF. The variable domain in full, with the rest retrieved from reference TRBV5-1 and TRBJ2-1, is KAGVTQTPRYLIKTRGQQVTLSCSPISGHRSVSWYQQTPGQGLQFLFEYFSETQRNKGNFPGRFSGRQFSNSRSEMNVSTLELGDSALYLCASSTGTGTYNEQFFGPGTRLTVL.

V is TRBV29-1 and J is TRBJ2-7; no reliable D call. Germline lookup yields CDR1 SQVTM and CDR2 ANQGSEA. This CDR3 region has 12 residues. V lost 7 bases and J 2 bases, leaving 12 bases between the germline ends. Here the CDR3 DNA reads TGCAGCGCGGCCTCCGGCGCCTACGAGCAGTACTTC. This sequence encodes CSAASGAYEQYF.

This clone has just one count. In DNA, the CDR3 is TGTGCCAGCAGCTTAGGAGGACAGGGATCCTATGGCTACACCTTC. It encodes CASSLGGQGSYGYTF. The V gene is TRBV7-8, the J gene TRBJ1-2, with 8 bases matching TRBD1. Per germline, CDR1 SGHVS and CDR2 FQNEAQ. This CDR3 is 15 amino acids long. V lost 1 base, J lost 4 bases, and 5 bases stayed unmatched.

This rearrangement joins TRBV6-4 to TRBJ2-7, with D perhaps TRBD1 (6 bases). Germline-derived CDR1 and CDR2 are MRHNA and SNTAGT. The CDR3 has 14 amino acids. Trimming shortened V by 4 bases and J by 2 bases, and 12 bases separated the two germline ends. The CDR3 reads CASSAKDRTYEQYF. CDR3 in DNA: TGTGCCAGCAGTGCAAAGGACAGAACCTACGAGCAGTACTTC.

The rearrangement uses TRBV4-3 and TRBJ2-1; 8 bases match TRBD2. The CDR3 is 16 amino acids. With V trimmed by 4 bases and J by 0 bases, 5 bases remained unmatched. Per germline, CDR1 LGHNA and CDR2 YSLEER. This chain's CDR3 is CASSPSSGSSYNEQFF. CDR3 nucleotides: TGCGCCAGCAGCCCCTCAAGCGGGAGCTCCTACAATGAGCAGTTCTTC.

The chain joins TRBV6-6 to TRBJ2-7; 9 nucleotides match TRBD1. The CDR3 is 14 amino acids. Germline lookup yields CDR1 MNHNY and CDR2 SVGAGI (reference sequence). Trimming removed 9 bases from V and 1 base from J; junction bases left unmatched: 7. CDR3 bases: TGTGCCAGACTCAACAGGGGGCGATCCTACGAGCAGTACTTC. It is translated as CARLNRGRSYEQYF.

The gene calls are TRBV5-1 and TRBJ1-2, with D possibly being TRBD1 (6 bases). V dropped 1 base and J dropped 3 bases, with 16 bases sitting between them. The CDR3 extends over 16 amino acids. The germline gives CDR1 SGHRS, CDR2 YFSETQ. The CDR3 is CASSLTGPTNYYGYTF. CDR3 DNA: TGCGCCAGCAGCTTGACAGGGCCTACAAATTACTATGGCTACACCTTC.

This chain connects TRBV29-1 to TRBJ2-1; D is unclear. Germline V gene sequence: CDR1 SQVTM, CDR2 ANQGSEA. V was cut by 1 base and J by 0 bases, with 13 bases left in between. This CDR3 is built from 16 residues. CDR3 in amino acids: CSVEGSRVLSYNEQFF. The CDR3, as DNA: TGCAGCGTTGAAGGGAGCCGGGTGCTCTCCTACAATGAGCAGTTCTTC.

The rearrangement uses TRBV7-2 and TRBJ1-2, with D possibly TRBD1 on 6 matching bases. V shed 0 bases and J shed 1 base, with 6 bases lying between them. Per germline, CDR1 SGHTA and CDR2 FQGNSA. The CDR3 extends over 14 amino acids. The CDR3 bases are TGTGCCAGCAGCTTAGCACAGGGTAACTATGGCTACACCTTC. Protein sequence: CASSLAQGNYGYTF. The full variable domain, with the rest looked up from reference TRBV7-2 and TRBJ1-2, is GAGVSQSPSNKVTEKGKDVELRCDPISGHTALYWYRQSLGQGLEFLIYFQGNSAPDKSGLPSDRFSAERTGGSVSTLTIQRTQQEDSAVYLCASSLAQGNYGYTFGSGTRLTVV.

As concerns this clone: Other DNA sequences in the same sample also yield this CDR3. The rearrangement uses TRBV7-3 and TRBJ2-1; the D gene is possibly TRBD2 (6 bases). Germline values: CDR1 SGHTA, CDR2 FQGTGA. The length of the CDR3 is 14 residues. The V and J ends lost 0 bases and 7 bases respectively, with 10 bases between them. For the CDR3, the DNA is TGTGCCAGCAGCTTAACAGGGGCGGGGAATGAGCAGTTCTTC. Protein product: CASSLTGAGNEQFF.

The chain recombines TRBV15 with TRBJ2-7; no reliable D call. CDR1 is LNHNV and CDR2 is YYDKDF in the germline V gene (reference sequence). V was trimmed by 1 base and J by 3 bases, leaving 13 bases between them. The CDR3 is made up of 15 amino acids. CDR3 sequence: CATSRGPASDYEQYF. CDR3 bases: TGTGCCACCAGCAGAGGGCCGGCCTCTGACTACGAGCAGTACTTC.

This chain joins TRBV2 and TRBJ2-5, with 7 nucleotides matching TRBD1. The CDR3 extends over 14 amino acids. Germline V gene sequence: CDR1 SNHLY, CDR2 FYNNEI. The junction had 13 bases not matched to a gene; V was cut back by 10 bases and J by 5 bases. CDR3 region: CATERDRVGETQYF. In nucleotides, the CDR3 is TGTGCCACCGAAAGAGACAGGGTAGGGGAGACCCAGTACTTC.

The CDR3 coding sequence is TGTGCCAGCAGTTCAATAGGGACAGGCGGTGGAAACACCATATATTTT. It encodes CASSSIGTGGGNTIYF. The rearrangement links TRBV28 to TRBJ1-3, with TRBD1 identical over 8 bases. V gave up 4 bases and J gave up 3 bases; unmatched junction bases: 8. The CDR3 contains 16 residues. From germline, CDR1 is MDHEN and CDR2 SYDVKM. Full variable domain (rest looked up from reference TRBV28 and TRBJ1-3): DVKVTQSSRYLVKRTGEKVFLECVQDMDHENMFWYRQDPGLGLRLIYFSYDVKMKEKGDIPEGYSVSREKKERFSLILESASTNQTSMYLCASSSIGTGGGNTIYFGEGSWLTVV.

V and J are TRBV5-1 and TRBJ2-3; 8 bases agree with TRBD2. Trimming removed 2 bases from V and 8 bases from J; junction bases left unmatched: 13. CDR3 length equals 16 residues. CDR1 and CDR2 from the germline V gene are SGHRS and YFSETQ. The CDR3 is CASSFSPLAASATQYF. The CDR3, as DNA: TGCGCCAGCAGCTTTTCTCCACTAGCGGCCTCGGCTACGCAGTATTTT. Full variable domain (missing parts from reference TRBV5-1 and TRBJ2-3): KAGVTQTPRYLIKTRGQQVTLSCSPISGHRSVSWYQQTPGQGLQFLFEYFSETQRNKGNFPGRFSGRQFSNSRSEMNVSTLELGDSALYLCASSFSPLAASATQYFGPGTRLTVL.

This clone occurred once. The V and J genes are TRBV2 and TRBJ1-2; tentative D call: TRBD1 (5 bases). The CDR3 runs to 12 residues. In germline, CDR1 is SNHLY, CDR2 FYNNEI. Trimming shortened V by 3 bases and J by 11 bases, and 13 bases separated the two germline ends. CDR3 amino acids: CASSEETEGYTF. CDR3 in DNA: TGTGCCAGCAGTGAGGAGACAGAGGGGTACACCTTC.

The rearrangement joins TRBV28 to TRBJ1-5; D gene ambiguous. In germline, CDR1 is MDHEN, CDR2 SYDVKM. V lost 5 bases and J lost 9, with 11 bases in between. This CDR3 has 12 amino acids. The CDR3 loop reads CASSPPARPQHF. The CDR3 bases are TGTGCCAGCAGTCCTCCAGCGCGGCCCCAGCATTTT.

The chain joins TRBV4-1 to TRBJ1-2; D may be TRBD1 (6 bases). The CDR3 spans 16 residues. In germline, CDR1 is MGHRA, CDR2 YSYEKL. V was cut by 4 bases and J by 2 bases, with 17 bases left in between. The CDR3 protein is CASSPGGANVNYGYTF. Here the CDR3 DNA reads TGCGCCAGCAGCCCGGGGGGGGCCAACGTAAACTATGGCTACACCTTC.

The V and J genes are TRBV7-9 and TRBJ2-5; D may be TRBD1 (6 bases). The CDR3 length is 15 residues. Germline V gives CDR1 SEHNR, CDR2 FQNEAQ (reference sequence). V shed 2 bases and J shed 2 bases, with 12 bases lying between them. For the CDR3, the DNA is TGTGCCAGCAGCTTACCCAACAGGGTTCAAGAGACCCAGTACTTC. This sequence encodes CASSLPNRVQETQYF. Full variable domain (remainder filled in from reference TRBV7-9 and TRBJ2-5): DTGVSQNPRHKITKRGQNVTFRCDPISEHNRLYWYRQTLGQGPEFLTYFQNEAQLEKSRLLSDRFSAERPKGSFSTLEIQRTEQGDSAMYLCASSLPNRVQETQYFGPGTRLLVL.

The chain employs TRBV30 and TRBJ2-2; 8 bases are shared with TRBD2. The V and J ends lost 3 bases and 3 bases, in that order; junction bases with no gene match: 9. Germline lookup yields CDR1 GTSNPN and CDR2 SVGIG (reference sequence). The CDR3 contains 16 residues. CDR3 bases: TGTGCCTGGAGCGTTAGCGGGGCGGGGCACACCGGGGAGCTGTTTTTT. Amino acids: CAWSVSGAGHTGELFF. Full variable domain (outside the CDR3, taken from reference TRBV30 and TRBJ2-2): SQTIHQWPATLVQPVGSPLSLECTVEGTSNPNLYWYRQAAGRGLQLLFYSVGIGQISSEVPQNLSASRPQDRQFILSSKKLLLSDSGFYLCAWSVSGAGHTGELFFGEGSRLTVL.

V usage is TRBV18 and J usage is TRBJ2-7, with 7 positions matching TRBD1. The trim removed 6 bases at V and 0 bases at J, leaving 8 bases unmatched. The CDR3 totals 15 residues. From germline, CDR1 is KGHSH and CDR2 LQKENI. The CDR3 bases are TGTGCCAGCTCTCCCGGACAGGCAAGCTCCTACGAGCAGTACTTC. This translates into CASSPGQASSYEQYF. Drawing the rest from reference TRBV18 and TRBJ2-7, the complete variable domain is NAGVMQNPRHLVRRRGQEARLRCSPMKGHSHVYWYRQLPEEGLKFMVYLQKENIIDESGMPKERFSAEFPKEGPSILRIQQVVRGDSAAYFCASSPGQASSYEQYFGPGTRLTVT.

This rearrangement joins TRBV27 to TRBJ2-2; the match to TRBD1 covers 8 bases. V trimming: 7 bases; J trimming: 5 bases; junction bases outside the gene matches: 9. This CDR3 spans 15 amino acids. Germline V gene sequence: CDR1 MNHEY, CDR2 SMNVEV (reference sequence). The CDR3 protein is CASTRGRGLTGELFF. The CDR3 region has the DNA TGTGCCAGCACCAGGGGGCGCGGACTTACCGGGGAGCTGTTTTTT.

This chain joins TRBV6-6 and TRBJ1-5; TRBD1 matches at 7 bases. The CDR3 totals 16 residues. The V segment lost 7 bases and the J segment 5 bases; nucleotides outside the gene matches: 14. Per germline, CDR1 MNHNY and CDR2 SVGAGI (reference sequence). The CDR3 sequence is CASIRRGGRDHQPQHF. The CDR3 DNA reads as TGTGCCAGCATTCGCAGGGGGGGCAGGGATCATCAGCCCCAGCATTTT.

The chain links TRBV5-4 to TRBJ2-7; 8 bases match TRBD2. The CDR3 is 13 amino acids. The germline gives CDR1 SGHNT, CDR2 YYREEE (reference sequence). Losses at the gene ends were 4 bases for V and 6 bases for J; bases not matched to a gene: 6. CDR3 in amino acids: CASSPGTSGEQYF. The CDR3 nucleotides are TGTGCCAGCAGCCCCGGAACTAGCGGCGAGCAGTACTTC.

The chain couples TRBV2 to TRBJ1-3; D ambiguous. V shed 8 bases and J shed 2 bases, with 13 bases lying between them. The CDR3 is made up of 14 amino acids. Germline CDR1 SNHLY, CDR2 FYNNEI. CDR3 bases: TGTGCCAGCGGTAGAACAACCCCTGGAAACACCATATATTTT. Translated: CASGRTTPGNTIYF.

V usage is TRBV15 and J usage is TRBJ1-2, with a tentative D call TRBD1 (6 bases). The CDR3 contains 15 residues. The germline V and J ends were trimmed by 0 bases and 6 bases, with 14 bases remaining between them. Germline lookup yields CDR1 LNHNV and CDR2 YYDKDF (reference sequence). The CDR3 protein is CATSRDQPGADGYTF. The CDR3 DNA reads TGTGCCACCAGCAGAGATCAACCGGGGGCAGATGGCTACACCTTC.

The CDR3 region is CASSLWDRGAGETQYF. CDR3 bases: TGCGCCAGCAGCTTGTGGGACAGGGGTGCCGGAGAGACCCAGTACTTC. The gene calls are TRBV5-1 and TRBJ2-5; TRBD1 matches 10 bases. Germline trimming cut 1 base from V and 4 bases from J; bases unmatched to any gene: 7. Germline V lookup: CDR1 SGHRS, CDR2 YFSETQ. The CDR3 is 16 residues long.

The chain has TRBV5-1 and TRBJ2-7, with unresolved D. This CDR3 is 15 amino acids long. Germline V CDR1 and CDR2: SGHRS, YFSETQ. V dropped 0 bases and J dropped 1 base, with 11 bases sitting between them. CDR3 bases: TGCGCCAGCAGCTTGGATGGGCGTGGGTCCTACGAGCAGTACTTC. Its protein product is CASSLDGRGSYEQYF.

Details on this clone: At one boundary the junction diverges from the germline segment, which might be a read error. V is TRBV29-1 and J is TRBJ1-2; D not certain. From germline, CDR1 is SQVTM and CDR2 ANQGSEA. The CDR3 is 9 amino acids. The CDR3 region has the DNA TGCAGCGTTGACTTCCCGGGATCCTTC. Encoded protein: CSVDFPGSF.